One and the same sample provided the 24 T cell receptor beta chains below, sequenced in a study of PD-L1 blockade in urothelial cancer. Regarding time point: pretreatment peripheral blood. Clones were read by immunoSEQ multiplex PCR, and TCRdb kept only the in-frame ones, dropping some. The table records 45,000 or so clones, about 88% of them present only once. The source was PBMCs, collected around atezolizumab (anti-PD-L1) treatment. These receptors were taken from a donor aged 40 or older with urothelial cancer.

The chain recombines TRBV7-9 with TRBJ2-7; maybe TRBD1 (8 bases). CDR1 is SEHNR, CDR2 FQNEAQ, per germline (reference sequence). Trimming pared 0 bases from V and 4 bases from J, leaving 13 bases between. The CDR3 is 15 amino acids. The CDR3 coding sequence is TGTGCCAGCAGCTTAGCGTACAGGGGGGGATACGAGCAGTACTTC. It is translated as CASSLAYRGGYEQYF.

V usage is TRBV11-2 and J usage is TRBJ1-2; 7 bases fit TRBD1. Germline trimming cut 1 base from V and 2 bases from J; bases unmatched to any gene: 10. Germline CDR1 SGHAT, CDR2 FQNNGV. This CDR3 has 17 amino acids. Written as DNA, the CDR3 is TGTGCCAGCAGCTTAGTCCCCACTACAGGGGCCAACTATGGCTACACCTTC. Translation gives CASSLVPTTGANYGYTF.

This sequence joins TRBV5-4 and TRBJ2-1, with 7 nucleotides matching TRBD1. V trimming: 3 bases; J trimming: 6 bases; junction bases outside the gene matches: 9. Per germline, CDR1 SGHNT and CDR2 YYREEE (reference sequence). The CDR3 is 15 residues long. Here the CDR3 reads CASSSTGAPFNEQFF. The CDR3 nucleotides are TGTGCCAGCAGCTCAACAGGGGCCCCTTTCAATGAGCAGTTCTTC.

V is TRBV14 and J is TRBJ2-6; 7 bases are a match to TRBD2. V was clipped by 5 bases and J by 1 base; unmatched bases: 8. CDR1 is SGHDN, CDR2 FVKESK, per germline. The CDR3 length is 17 residues. The CDR3 here is CASSTVWGGSGANVLTF. The CDR3 DNA follows: TGTGCCAGCAGCACTGTATGGGGGGGTTCTGGGGCCAACGTCCTGACTTTC.

This clone was recorded once. Germline is not matched at one junction end, which may reflect a read error. The CDR3 nucleotides read TGTGCCAGCAGCTTCGTTTCCGTTAGCGTGTCCTTT. This sequence encodes CASSFVSVSVSF. This sequence joins TRBV11-2 and TRBJ1-1; unclear D gene. The CDR3 spans 12 residues. Germline CDR1 and CDR2: SGHAT and FQNNGV.

The chain employs TRBV11-2 and TRBJ2-1; 7 bases line up with TRBD2. J was trimmed by 6 bases and V by 2 bases; bases with no gene match: 4. The length of the CDR3 is 14 residues. The germline V gene encodes CDR1 SGHAT and CDR2 FQNNGV. The CDR3 region is CASSLLRGFNEQFF. The CDR3 region has the DNA TGTGCCAGCAGCTTATTGCGGGGGTTCAATGAGCAGTTCTTC.

This clone turned up a few times. Other nucleotide sequences in the sample specify the same CDR3. This chain links TRBV7-8 with TRBJ2-3, with TRBD1 matching 8 bases. The CDR3 runs 16 residues. CDR1 SGHVS and CDR2 FQNEAQ come from the germline V gene. Trimming removed 2 bases from V and 1 base from J; junction bases left unmatched: 5. The CDR3 DNA reads TGTGCCAGCAGCTTATACGGGACAGGAGGCACAGATACGCAGTATTTT. This translates into CASSLYGTGGTDTQYF.

This chain joins TRBV18 and TRBJ2-3; 7 bases are a match to TRBD2. Germline-derived CDR1 and CDR2 are KGHSH and LQKENI. Trimming cost V 3 bases and J 4 bases; bases outside gene matches: 7. The CDR3 is made up of 15 amino acids. CDR3 DNA: TGTGCCAGCTCACCTGCGGGAGCTGAAGCAGATACGCAGTATTTT. Residues: CASSPAGAEADTQYF.

The chain has TRBV6-6 and TRBJ1-1; 8 bases are a match to TRBD1. Trimming at V came to 4 bases and at J to 7 bases, leaving 5 bases not matched to a gene. This CDR3 has 13 residues. Germline V gene data show CDR1 as MNHNY and CDR2 as SVGAGI (reference sequence). CDR3 loop: CASSFQGAVEAFF. DNA for the CDR3: TGTGCCAGCAGTTTCCAGGGGGCCGTTGAAGCTTTCTTT.

V is TRBV4-1 and J is TRBJ2-4; 9 positions agree with TRBD2. CDR3 length equals 16 residues. CDR1 and CDR2 from the germline V gene are MGHRA and YSYEKL. V lost 2 bases and J lost 1; bases outside the gene matches: 3. In DNA, the CDR3 is TGCGCCAGCAGCCAAATAGCGGGAGCGGCCAAAAACATTCAGTACTTC. Translation gives CASSQIAGAAKNIQYF.

This chain links TRBV14 with TRBJ2-7; the D gene is possibly TRBD2 (6 bases). V lost 4 bases and J 7 bases, leaving 20 bases between the germline ends. The germline V gene has CDR1 SGHDN and CDR2 FVKESK. The CDR3 extends over 15 amino acids. The CDR3 is CASSPSVRRAGEQYF. The CDR3 DNA reads TGTGCCAGCAGCCCCTCCGTCCGGAGGGCAGGGGAGCAGTACTTC.

V gene TRBV2 combines with J gene TRBJ2-5; tentative D call: TRBD1 (7 bases). The CDR3 consists of 15 residues. Germline V gene data show CDR1 as SNHLY and CDR2 as FYNNEI. The V end was cut by 2 bases, the J end by 7 bases, with 17 bases between. In DNA form, the CDR3 reads TGTGCCAGCAGTGAACTCCGGGGGACAGCGGGGACCCAGTACTTC. This sequence encodes CASSELRGTAGTQYF.

This chain joins TRBV10-3 and TRBJ2-6; 9 bases are a match to TRBD1. CDR1 and CDR2 from the germline V gene are ENHRY and SYGVKD. The CDR3 loop spans 17 amino acids. The trim removed 6 bases at V and 0 bases at J, leaving 6 bases unmatched. Here the CDR3 DNA reads TGTGCCATCAGGCCGGGACAGGGTGTCTCTGGGGCCAACGTCCTGACTTTC. This encodes CAIRPGQGVSGANVLTF.

The chain couples TRBV5-1 to TRBJ2-3; D might be TRBD1 (6 bases). Trimming removed 4 bases from V and 3 bases from J, with 15 bases in between. Germline V gene data show CDR1 as SGHRS and CDR2 as YFSETQ. This CDR3 spans 15 amino acids. This CDR3 reads CASSHRELATDTQYF. The DNA for the CDR3 is TGCGCCAGCAGCCACAGGGAGCTGGCGACAGATACGCAGTATTTT.

The CDR3 here is CASSPRLAGTYNEQFF. CDR3 nucleotide sequence: TGTGCCAGCAGTCCCAGACTAGCGGGAACGTACAATGAGCAGTTCTTC. J is TRBJ2-1 and V is TRBV28; 11 positions agree with TRBD2. Germline V CDR1 and CDR2: MDHEN, SYDVKM. The CDR3 is 16 amino acids. Unmatched junction bases numbered 7, after V lost 5 bases and J lost 4 bases.

The chain combines TRBV6-5 with TRBJ2-7; D call uncertain. CDR1 and CDR2 from the germline V gene are MNHEY and SVGAGI. This CDR3 region has 15 residues. V was trimmed by 2 bases and J by 3 bases, leaving 14 bases between them. CDR3 bases: TGTGCCAGCAGTTACGGCCAGGCCTCCATCTACGAGCAGTACTTC. Translating it yields CASSYGQASIYEQYF.

The chain is built from TRBV19 and TRBJ2-7; maybe TRBD2 (6 bases). Germline V gives CDR1 LNHDA, CDR2 SQIVND (reference sequence). Trimming cost V 3 bases and J 3 bases, with 12 bases left between them. The CDR3 covers 14 residues. DNA for the CDR3: TGTGCCAGTAGTATCCCTGGGGGGTACTACGAGCAGTACTTC. Protein: CASSIPGGYYEQYF.

The CDR3, as DNA: TGCGCCAGCAGGGCCCGGGGGAGCTCCTACAATGAGCAGTTCTTC. It translates to CASRARGSSYNEQFF. The chain has TRBV5-1 and TRBJ2-1; D might be TRBD2 (6 bases). Trimming shortened V by 5 bases and J by 0 bases, and 12 bases separated the two germline ends. The germline CDR1 and CDR2 sequences are SGHRS and YFSETQ. The length of the CDR3 is 15 residues. Full variable domain (rest looked up from reference TRBV5-1 and TRBJ2-1): KAGVTQTPRYLIKTRGQQVTLSCSPISGHRSVSWYQQTPGQGLQFLFEYFSETQRNKGNFPGRFSGRQFSNSRSEMNVSTLELGDSALYLCASRARGSSYNEQFFGPGTRLTVL.

V usage is TRBV2 and J usage is TRBJ2-1, with 9 bases lining up with TRBD2. This CDR3 region has 15 residues. The germline V gene has CDR1 SNHLY and CDR2 FYNNEI. V shed 4 bases, J shed 10 bases, and the junction held 11 bases outside the gene matches. The CDR3 region is CASSGASGTSGEQFF. The CDR3 coding sequence is TGTGCCAGCAGTGGGGCTAGCGGGACTTCCGGGGAGCAGTTCTTC.

This clone was observed a single time. The J gene is TRBJ2-5, the V gene TRBV6-5; D possibly corresponds to TRBD1 (8 bases). Germline V CDR1 and CDR2: MNHEY, SVGAGI. The length of the CDR3 is 15 residues. Trimming shortened V by 5 bases and J by 7 bases, and 20 bases separated the two germline ends. In nucleotides, the CDR3 is TGTGCCAGCAGTGGATGGGACACAGGGGGGGGGACCCAGTACTTC. Protein product: CASSGWDTGGGTQYF.

This chain links TRBV9 with TRBJ2-1; 7 bases map to TRBD1. Germline V gives CDR1 SGDLS, CDR2 YYNGEE. V was pared by 1 base and J by 0 bases, with 4 bases of the junction left unmatched. The CDR3 covers 16 residues. CDR3 sequence (DNA): TGTGCCAGCAGCGTATCGGCAGGGGGCTCCTACAATGAGCAGTTCTTC. This translates into CASSVSAGGSYNEQFF.

The CDR3 loop reads CASSPRLAGGHNEQFF. DNA for the CDR3: TGTGCCAGCTCACCCCGACTAGCGGGAGGACACAATGAGCAGTTCTTC. The chain is built from TRBV18 and TRBJ2-1, with 13 bases lining up with TRBD2. Per germline, CDR1 KGHSH and CDR2 LQKENI. CDR3 length: 16 residues. After removal of 3 bases from V and 5 bases from J, the junction contained 4 bases not matched to a gene. Variable domain in full (rest from reference TRBV18 and TRBJ2-1): NAGVMQNPRHLVRRRGQEARLRCSPMKGHSHVYWYRQLPEEGLKFMVYLQKENIIDESGMPKERFSAEFPKEGPSILRIQQVVRGDSAAYFCASSPRLAGGHNEQFFGPGTRLTVL.

The chain has TRBV14 and TRBJ2-5; TRBD2 agrees at 9 bases. This CDR3 is built from 14 residues. Germline lookup yields CDR1 SGHDN and CDR2 FVKESK. The ends lost 1 base at V and 5 bases at J; junction bases unmatched: 2. The CDR3 region is CASSQGGLAETQYF. The CDR3 bases are TGTGCCAGCAGCCAAGGCGGACTAGCGGAGACCCAGTACTTC.

The rearrangement uses TRBV9 and TRBJ2-3; 7 bases align to TRBD2. Germline V gives CDR1 SGDLS, CDR2 YYNGEE. V shed 0 bases, J shed 4 bases, and the junction held 8 bases outside the gene matches. The CDR3 consists of 16 residues. CDR3 nucleotides: TGTGCCAGCAGCGTAGGCCCGCGGGAGTGGGCAGATACGCAGTATTTT. It specifies CASSVGPREWADTQYF.